This T cell receptor (beta chain) originates from a study of OX40 agonist ivuxolimab in advanced cancers. Study summary: An agonistic human IgG2 monoclonal antibody against OX40 (CD134) was given.

TCRdb's copy holds only in-frame clones and misses some; the assay was immunoSEQ multiplex PCR. The sample yields around 64,000 clones, more than 75% seen once. The CDR3 is 15 amino acids. Germline CDR1 reads SGHTS; CDR2 reads YDEGEE. The ends were cut back, 1 base at V and 6 bases at J, with 14 bases in the middle. Patients who had autoimmune disease history or got systemic immunosuppression were left out. The receptor was isolated from an adult with an advanced solid tumor such as melanoma, head and neck, liver or kidney cancer. Sequenced here: CD4+ or CD8+ T cells sorted from blood, sampled in a trial of the OX40 agonist ivuxolimab. The gene calls are TRBV5-8 and TRBJ2-1; a possible D gene is TRBD2 (5 bases). The CDR3 sequence is CASSLYGIKGNEQFF. As DNA, the CDR3 is TGTGCCAGCAGCTTGTACGGGATTAAGGGCAATGAGCAGTTCTTC.